One sample yielded the 28 T cell receptor beta chains listed below, sequenced in a study of T cell responses to AZD1222 COVID-19 vaccine. Clones were read by immunoSEQ multiplex PCR, and TCRdb kept only the in-frame ones, dropping some. Of 140,000 or so clones listed, roughly 86% are singletons. The material sequenced was peripheral blood, taken 28 days after the second dose of the MenACWY control vaccine. The receptors were gathered from an adult who received the MenACWY meningococcal vaccine as a control.

The chain recombines TRBV4-2 with TRBJ2-1; 10 positions match TRBD2. The germline CDR1 and CDR2 sequences are LGHNA and YNFKEQ. Germline trimming cut 0 bases from V and 2 bases from J; bases unmatched to any gene: 4. CDR3 size: 17 residues. The CDR3 reads CASSQDQAGGPYNEQFF. CDR3 DNA sequence: TGTGCCAGCAGCCAAGATCAAGCGGGGGGGCCCTACAATGAGCAGTTCTTC.

The chain joins TRBV11-3 to TRBJ2-7; the match to TRBD1 covers 9 bases. V shed 1 base and J 5 bases; nucleotides not matched to a gene: 12. Per germline, CDR1 SGHNT and CDR2 YENEEA. The CDR3 contains 17 residues. CDR3 in amino acids: CASSLGRTGTGIHEQYF. Written as DNA, the CDR3 is TGTGCCAGCAGCTTAGGGAGGACCGGGACAGGGATCCACGAGCAGTACTTC.

The chain is built from TRBV2 and TRBJ1-2; TRBD1 matches 7 bases. V dropped 3 bases and J dropped 4; count of bases not matched to a gene: 8. The CDR3 length is 15 residues. Germline V lookup: CDR1 SNHLY, CDR2 FYNNEI. The CDR3 sequence: CASSDYTTGTYGYTF. The DNA of the CDR3 is TGTGCCAGCAGTGATTACACGACAGGGACCTATGGCTACACCTTC.

The chain is built from TRBV4-2 and TRBJ2-7; D possibly corresponds to TRBD2 (7 bases). Trimming removed 5 bases from V and 2 bases from J, with 19 bases in between. CDR3 length: 16 amino acids. Germline V gene sequence: CDR1 LGHNA, CDR2 YNFKEQ. The CDR3 DNA reads TGTGCCAGCAGCTCCGAGGGGGGAGGGGGAGCCTACGAGCAGTACTTC. Protein product: CASSSEGGGGAYEQYF.

The chain combines TRBV4-3 with TRBJ2-5; D is perhaps TRBD1 (6 bases). CDR3 length: 13 amino acids. CDR1 LGHNA and CDR2 YSLEER come from the germline V gene. V lost 5 bases and J 3 bases, leaving 10 bases between the germline ends. In DNA form, the CDR3 reads TGCGCCAGCAGCGCCAGGACAGAAGAGACCCAGTACTTC. Its translation: CASSARTEETQYF.

The V call is TRBV19, the J call TRBJ1-1, with D possibly TRBD1 on 5 matching bases. V was shortened by 5 bases and J by 5 bases, with 21 bases between the two germline ends. The V gene's germline CDR1 is LNHDA and CDR2 SQIVND (reference sequence). This CDR3 comprises 16 residues. CDR3 sequence reads: CASSPSNRPTRTEAFF. The CDR3 bases are TGTGCCAGTAGTCCTTCTAACAGGCCTACGAGGACTGAAGCTTTCTTT.

The rearrangement joins TRBV12-5 to TRBJ1-5, with D perhaps TRBD1 (5 bases). Germline CDR1 LGHNT, CDR2 FRNRAP. The CDR3 is 13 amino acids. The V gene lost 6 bases and the J gene lost 3 bases, with 9 bases spanning the gap. DNA of the CDR3: TGTGCTAGTGGCCAGGGTGACAATCAGCCCCAGCATTTT. Translation: CASGQGDNQPQHF.

This chain links TRBV7-8 with TRBJ2-7; D could derive from TRBD1 or TRBD2 (5 bases each). The CDR3 covers 18 residues. The germline gives CDR1 SGHVS, CDR2 FQNEAQ. V was pared by 3 bases and J by 0 bases, with 21 bases between. For the CDR3, the DNA is TGTGCCAGCAGCTTGAGTTTTTCCGGGACGCCAAGCTCCTACGAGCAGTACTTC. This codes for CASSLSFSGTPSSYEQYF.

This sequence joins TRBV28 and TRBJ2-1; D possibly matches TRBD1 or TRBD2 (5 bases each). From germline, CDR1 is MDHEN and CDR2 SYDVKM. V was trimmed by 9 bases and J by 9 bases, leaving 30 bases between them. The CDR3 is made up of 17 amino acids. The CDR3 DNA follows: TGTGCCAGTGGGGGTTTGGGACCAGAGATTCGGCACGGTGAGCAGTTCTTC. Translation gives CASGGLGPEIRHGEQFF.

The chain links TRBV29-1 to TRBJ2-2; the D gene could be TRBD1 or TRBD2 (5 bases each). This CDR3 has 13 residues. CDR1 and CDR2 from the germline V gene are SQVTM and ANQGSEA. The CDR3 nucleotides read TGCAGTGCAGGGACGGCGAACACCGGGGAGCTGTTTTTT. This encodes CSAGTANTGELFF.

This clone was seen a handful of times. The chain carries TRBV19 and TRBJ1-5, with 7 positions matching TRBD1. This CDR3 has 16 amino acids. The J segment lost 5 bases and the V segment lost 5 bases, leaving 12 bases of the junction unmatched. Germline V gives CDR1 LNHDA, CDR2 SQIVND (reference sequence). The CDR3 DNA reads as TGTGCCAGTAGTTCGAGAGGGGGCAGGGGGGATCAGCCCCAGCATTTT. This sequence encodes CASSSRGGRGDQPQHF.

This clone was recorded many times. J is TRBJ1-1 and V is TRBV2; 9 bases align to TRBD1. With 6 bases clipped from V and 11 bases from J, the junction kept 7 bases outside the gene matches. This CDR3 region has 12 residues. CDR1 is SNHLY, CDR2 FYNNEI, per germline. The CDR3 region has the DNA TGTGCCAGCAGAGGGACAGGGACTATGGCTTTCTTT. Protein product: CASRGTGTMAFF.

The chain links TRBV4-3 to TRBJ1-6; D is uncertain. The germline V gene has CDR1 LGHNA and CDR2 YSLEER. This CDR3 spans 16 amino acids. Trimming stripped 0 bases from V and 9 bases from J, with 15 bases between. The CDR3 sequence: CASSQESPGLGSPLHF. The CDR3 region has the DNA TGCGCCAGCAGCCAAGAAAGCCCAGGTCTGGGTTCACCCCTCCACTTT.

Only one count was recorded for this clone. V and J are TRBV5-4 and TRBJ2-7; 12 bases map to TRBD2. CDR1 and CDR2 from the germline V gene are SGHNT and YYREEE (reference sequence). The CDR3 consists of 16 residues. V dropped 1 base and J dropped 2; count of bases not matched to a gene: 4. CDR3 protein: CASSLTSGRPPYEQYF. For the CDR3, the DNA is TGTGCCAGCAGCTTGACTAGCGGGAGGCCCCCCTACGAGCAGTACTTC.

The chain has TRBV27 and TRBJ2-2, with no clear D. Trimming cost V 2 bases and J 5 bases, with 9 bases left between them. The CDR3 totals 14 residues. Germline V gene lookup returns CDR1 MNHEY and CDR2 SMNVEV (reference sequence). In DNA form, the CDR3 reads TGTGCCAGCAGTTTACGTCAGTCAACCGGGGAGCTGTTTTTT. Protein product: CASSLRQSTGELFF.

This chain uses TRBV28 with TRBJ2-7; the D gene could be TRBD1 or TRBD2 (6 bases each). Germline CDR1 reads MDHEN; CDR2 reads SYDVKM. The V end lost 6 bases, the J end lost 7 bases, and 16 bases lay between the germline ends. The CDR3 has 13 amino acids. CDR3 region: CASREGGLGEQYF. CDR3 nucleotide sequence: TGTGCCAGCAGAGAGGGGGGCCTCGGGGAGCAGTACTTC.

This sequence joins TRBV6-5 and TRBJ1-2; 9 nucleotides align to TRBD1. From germline, CDR1 is MNHEY and CDR2 SVGAGI. V gave up 2 bases and J gave up 8 bases; unmatched junction bases: 12. CDR3 length: 16 amino acids. CDR3 protein: CASSYRGLQGAKGYTF. CDR3 nucleotides: TGTGCCAGCAGTTACCGGGGTCTACAGGGGGCGAAGGGCTACACCTTC.

The chain uses TRBV5-1 and TRBJ1-2; 11 bases are shared with TRBD1. Losses at the gene ends were 2 bases for V and 8 bases for J; bases not matched to a gene: 5. The CDR3 contains 14 residues. The germline V gene has CDR1 SGHRS and CDR2 YFSETQ. The CDR3 coding sequence is TGCGCCAGCAGCTTTGGGACAGGGGGATGGGGCTACACCTTC. It translates to CASSFGTGGWGYTF.

V is TRBV4-2 and J is TRBJ1-4, with D possibly matching TRBD1 (6 bases). Between the trimmed V and J ends, which lost 1 base and 2 bases, there was a span of 11 bases. There are 16 residues in the CDR3. Per the germline V gene, CDR1 is LGHNA and CDR2 is YNFKEQ. The CDR3 here is CASSQGGRGTNEKLFF. In DNA, the CDR3 is TGTGCCAGCAGCCAAGGAGGGAGGGGGACTAATGAAAAACTGTTTTTT.

The V and J genes are TRBV7-9 and TRBJ1-2, with D uncertain. Germline V gene data show CDR1 as SEHNR and CDR2 as FQNEAQ (reference sequence). V lost 5 bases and J 0 bases, leaving 16 bases between the germline ends. CDR3 length: 16 amino acids. CDR3 protein: CASSTTRGRPNYGYTF. CDR3 DNA sequence: TGTGCCAGCAGCACTACTCGAGGACGGCCTAACTATGGCTACACCTTC.

The rearrangement links TRBV5-1 to TRBJ2-5; a possible D gene is TRBD1 (6 bases). This CDR3 comprises 13 residues. Trimming cost V 3 bases and J 2 bases, with 8 bases left between them. The V gene's germline CDR1 is SGHRS and CDR2 YFSETQ. The CDR3 bases are TGCGCCAGCAGCTCAGGGGATCAAGAGACCCAGTACTTC. This translates into CASSSGDQETQYF.

The chain links TRBV24-1 to TRBJ2-2, with D perhaps TRBD1 (6 bases). The V gene's germline CDR1 is KGHDR and CDR2 SFDVKD. This CDR3 comprises 19 residues. Trimming cost V 7 bases and J 4 bases, with 27 bases left between them. The CDR3 DNA reads as TGTGCCACCAGCCCGATTTCTGGGTCAGGGGCCCCCATCACCGGGGAGCTGTTTTTT. This sequence encodes CATSPISGSGAPITGELFF.

This clone was seen a handful of times. This sequence joins TRBV3-1 (or the pseudogene TRBV3-2) and TRBJ1-6; 8 nucleotides agree with TRBD1. The J segment lost 7 bases and the V segment lost 4 bases, leaving 3 bases of the junction unmatched. Germline CDR1 LGHDT, CDR2 YNNKEL (reference sequence). The CDR3 is 14 residues long. CDR3 DNA: TGTGCCAGCAGCCCGGGACAGGTGAATTCACCCCTCCACTTT. Its protein product is CASSPGQVNSPLHF.

The rearrangement uses TRBV7-9 and TRBJ1-4, with D possibly TRBD1 on 5 matching bases. This CDR3 region has 14 residues. Germline V CDR1 and CDR2: SEHNR, FQNEAQ (reference sequence). Trimming removed 1 base from V and 7 bases from J, with 10 bases in between. Here the CDR3 DNA reads TGTGCCAGCAGCTTAGATCGGGACGTTGAAAAACTGTTTTTT. Residues: CASSLDRDVEKLFF.

The chain has TRBV28 and TRBJ1-4, with D possibly matching TRBD1 (5 bases). V dropped 2 bases and J dropped 2 bases, with 9 bases sitting between them. Germline assignment: CDR1 MDHEN and CDR2 SYDVKM. This CDR3 contains 15 residues. CDR3 residues: CASSLGAGTNEKLFF. Written as DNA, the CDR3 is TGTGCCAGCAGTTTAGGGGCAGGGACTAATGAAAAACTGTTTTTT.

This chain links TRBV3-1 (or the pseudogene TRBV3-2) with TRBJ1-2, with TRBD1 identical over 9 bases. The germline V gene encodes CDR1 LGHDT and CDR2 YNNKEL (reference sequence). V was pared by 2 bases and J by 9 bases, with 4 bases of the junction left unmatched. The CDR3 sequence is 13 residues long. The DNA of the CDR3 is TGTGCCAGCAGCCAAAGGACAGGGGTTCGCTACACCTTC. The encoded protein is CASSQRTGVRYTF.

The chain recombines TRBV20-1 with TRBJ1-3; 8 bases are a match to TRBD1. V shed 3 bases, J shed 4 bases, and the junction held 5 bases outside the gene matches. Per germline, CDR1 DFQATT and CDR2 SNEGSKA (reference sequence). The CDR3 runs 14 residues. The CDR3 region is CSASDDRGGNTIYF. CDR3 coding DNA: TGCAGTGCTAGTGACGACAGGGGAGGAAACACCATATATTTT.

This clone was seen a single time. The rearrangement uses TRBV7-2 and TRBJ1-3; D unclear. The CDR3 runs 13 residues. V was shortened by 5 bases and J by 3 bases, with 8 bases between the two germline ends. From germline, CDR1 is SGHTA and CDR2 FQGNSA. CDR3 coding DNA: TGTGCCAGCAGCACCAGTAGTGGAAACACCATATATTTT. Amino acid sequence: CASSTSSGNTIYF.